Each of the 6 T cell receptor beta chains below was sequenced from the same sample in a study of T-cell memory formation after mild COVID-19. Via MiXCR, TCRdb re-called the 5' RACE reads, giving one row per CDR3 protein. Of some 150,000 distinct CDR3 sequences in the sample, roughly 6.2% were seen once. Sequencing was done on a sample of PBMCs or a T cell subset sorted from them (not recorded which). The receptors were gathered from an adult woman who had mild COVID-19 (a few samples of this study predate the infection). Cell type and time point are not known.

The rearrangement uses TRBV7-9 and TRBJ1-2; D is possibly TRBD1 (6 bases). V lost 2 bases to trimming and J lost 0 bases, with 10 bases between them. Germline V CDR1 and CDR2: SEHNR, FQNEAQ (reference sequence). CDR3 length equals 15 residues. The CDR3 reads CASSLSDRSNYGYTF. In DNA, the CDR3 is TGTGCCAGCAGCTTATCAGACAGGTCTAACTATGGCTACACCTTC.

This clonotype was counted many times. The chain combines TRBV27 with TRBJ1-2; maybe TRBD1 (5 bases). Germline V gene data show CDR1 as MNHEY and CDR2 as SMNVEV (reference sequence). V lost 6 bases and J lost 4, with 18 bases in between. CDR3 length equals 15 residues. The CDR3 here is CASRPRVVDSYGYTF. The CDR3 nucleotides are TGTGCCAGCAGACCCAGGGTCGTGGATAGCTATGGCTACACCTTC.

This clonotype was counted at least ten times. The V gene is TRBV6-5, the J gene TRBJ1-4; D remains unclear. Trimming stripped 0 bases from V and 8 bases from J, with 13 bases between. The germline V gene encodes CDR1 MNHEY and CDR2 SVGAGI. This CDR3 has 15 residues. The CDR3 DNA reads TGTGCCAGCAGTTACTCGGCCGGGTTCGTGGAAAAACTGTTTTTT. Its translation: CASSYSAGFVEKLFF.

The chain recombines TRBV7-9 with TRBJ1-1; D call uncertain. This CDR3 contains 13 residues. CDR1 and CDR2 from the germline V gene are SEHNR and FQNEAQ (reference sequence). V was cut by 2 bases and J by 6 bases, with 10 bases left in between. CDR3 DNA sequence: TGTGCCAGCAGCTTAAGAGCAGGAGCTGAAGCTTTCTTT. It codes for CASSLRAGAEAFF.

This clonotype was seen repeatedly, ten times or more. The V and J genes are TRBV4-3 and TRBJ2-3; possible D gene TRBD1, 5 bases. Trimming removed 0 bases from V and 4 bases from J, with 14 bases in between. Germline V lookup: CDR1 LGHNA, CDR2 YSLEER. The CDR3 contains 16 residues. Here the CDR3 DNA reads TGCGCCAGCAGCCAAGATGGGTCCTCCAGGGCAGATACGCAGTATTTT. Protein product: CASSQDGSSRADTQYF.

This clonotype was found many times. This chain joins TRBV9 and TRBJ2-3; 8 positions agree with TRBD2. The CDR3 totals 15 residues. Germline loops: CDR1 SGDLS, CDR2 YYNGEE. Unmatched junction bases numbered 3, after V lost 0 bases and J lost 3 bases. The CDR3 loop reads CASSVGVAGTDTQYF. The CDR3, as DNA: TGTGCCAGCAGCGTAGGGGTAGCGGGGACAGATACGCAGTATTTT. Filled out from reference TRBV9 and TRBJ2-3, the complete variable domain reads DSGVTQTPKHLITATGQRVTLRCSPRSGDLSVYWYQQSLDQGLQFLIQYYNGEERAKGNILERFSAQQFPDLHSELNLSSLELGDSALYFCASSVGVAGTDTQYFGPGTRLTVL.